Reported below is one T cell receptor (beta chain). Its cognate antigen is unknown. Though nominally healthy at sampling, donors likely had unrecorded immune exposures. Germline assignment: CDR1 MDHEN and CDR2 SYDVKM. CDR3 length equals 16 residues. Trimming removed 6 bases at V and 1 base at J, with 19 bases between. In the PCR, 60 Vbeta and 13 Jbeta primers were used. Clones were read by immunoSEQ multiplex PCR, and TCRdb kept only the in-frame ones, dropping some. The profile shows 99,000 or so clones, roughly 75% of them singletons. The sample comes from a study of cytomegalovirus exposure and HLA in healthy donors. Study-level points and caveats: Reportedly, diagnosis of cytomegalovirus status by the classifier showed high specificity and sensitivity. In a later analysis, V- and J-gene trimming of beta chains associated with a DCLRE1C missense variant, replicated independently. Among TCR beta chains, those listed as cytomegalovirus-associated numbered some 170.

The clonotype was recovered from a woman aged 40 to 50 in good health and CMV-seronegative. The sequencing sample was made of PBMCs. The chain couples TRBV28 to TRBJ2-7; a weak D match, TRBD1 (5 bases). CDR3 residues: CASSHPLLQGSYEQYF. The CDR3 region has the DNA TGTGCCAGCAGCCACCCTCTCCTGCAGGGATCCTACGAGCAGTACTTC.